The 17 T cell receptor beta chains presented below share a single source sample, sequenced in a study of technical replicates of blood from several donors (dated by TCRdb to about 2017). Libraries came from the immunoSEQ multiplex PCR assay. Drawn from immuneACCESS, this table holds only the in-frame rearrangements with V and J called that TCRdb kept. Clones are partly lost; checked studies trace under half to an unresolved V gene and leave the rest unexplained. The sample has 74,000 or so clones on record, approximately 96% of them singletons. Together, the top ten hold about 0.3% of the sample. Sequencing used T cells isolated from PBMCs. The source is a human donor in good health.

This chain links TRBV4-3 with TRBJ2-3; a weak D match, TRBD2 (6 bases). With 4 bases removed from V and 2 bases from J, the gap between germline ends came to 16 bases. The CDR3 extends over 16 amino acids. Germline V gene sequence: CDR1 LGHNA, CDR2 YSLEER. The CDR3 loop is CASSLVRDSVTDTQYF. Written as DNA, the CDR3 is TGCGCCAGCAGCCTGGTCCGGGACTCCGTCACAGATACGCAGTATTTT.

The table lists this clone with a count of one. The chain combines TRBV7-2 with TRBJ1-1; 7 bases align to TRBD1. Germline values: CDR1 SGHTA, CDR2 FQGNSA. The CDR3 totals 15 residues. The J segment lost 6 bases and the V segment lost 0 bases, leaving 7 bases of the junction unmatched. The DNA for the CDR3 is TGTGCCAGCAGCTTAGCGACAGGGTATGGGGCTGAAGCTTTCTTT. It translates to CASSLATGYGAEAFF. Variable domain in full (rest from reference TRBV7-2 and TRBJ1-1): GAGVSQSPSNKVTEKGKDVELRCDPISGHTALYWYRQSLGQGLEFLIYFQGNSAPDKSGLPSDRFSAERTGGSVSTLTIQRTQQEDSAVYLCASSLATGYGAEAFFGQGTRLTVV.

The chain joins TRBV5-1 to TRBJ2-5; TRBD1 matches at 9 bases. Per germline, CDR1 SGHRS and CDR2 YFSETQ. Trimming took 5 bases from V and 5 from J; bases not matched to a gene: 4. The CDR3 extends over 13 amino acids. CDR3 loop: CASRWDRAETQYF. The CDR3 coding sequence is TGCGCCAGCAGATGGGACAGGGCGGAGACCCAGTACTTC.

This sequence joins TRBV5-6 and TRBJ2-1, with 7 bases identical to TRBD2. V lost 4 bases, J lost 15 bases, and 10 bases stayed unmatched. The germline V gene encodes CDR1 SGHDT and CDR2 YYEEEE. The CDR3 is 12 residues long. CDR3 nucleotide sequence: TGTGCCAGCAGCCCCGGAGGACTAGTTCCGTTCTTC. This encodes CASSPGGLVPFF.

The rearrangement joins TRBV28 to TRBJ2-5; 9 nucleotides align to TRBD2. V was pared by 6 bases and J by 5 bases, with 7 bases of the junction left unmatched. The CDR3 covers 14 residues. Germline V lookup: CDR1 MDHEN, CDR2 SYDVKM. This CDR3 reads CASRIAGVWETQYF. CDR3 bases: TGTGCCAGCAGGATAGCGGGAGTATGGGAGACCCAGTACTTC. Full variable domain (outside the CDR3, taken from reference TRBV28 and TRBJ2-5): DVKVTQSSRYLVKRTGEKVFLECVQDMDHENMFWYRQDPGLGLRLIYFSYDVKMKEKGDIPEGYSVSREKKERFSLILESASTNQTSMYLCASRIAGVWETQYFGPGTRLLVL.

The gene calls are TRBV6-5 and TRBJ1-2, with TRBD1 as a possible D gene (6 bases). CDR3 length: 12 residues. Germline lookup yields CDR1 MNHEY and CDR2 SVGAGI. Trimming removed 5 bases at V and 6 bases at J, with 10 bases between. The CDR3 DNA sequence: TGTGCCAGCAGTACAGGGTACAATGGCTACACCTTC. Its translation: CASSTGYNGYTF.

The chain uses TRBV23-1 and TRBJ2-1; D ambiguous. TRBV23-1 is recorded as an ORF, its role being uncertain. Trimming removed 6 bases from V and 1 base from J, with 10 bases in between. CDR3 size: 14 residues. The CDR3 sequence is CASRHTESYNEQFF. CDR3 DNA sequence: TGCGCCAGCAGGCACACAGAGTCCTACAATGAGCAGTTCTTC.

The J gene is TRBJ2-7, the V gene TRBV6-5; tentatively, D is TRBD1 (6 bases). Trimming removed 3 bases from V and 3 bases from J, with 18 bases in between. CDR3 length equals 16 residues. Germline V gene data show CDR1 as MNHEY and CDR2 as SVGAGI. The CDR3 loop is CASSYQQGLAVYEQYF. The CDR3 DNA sequence: TGTGCCAGCAGTTATCAACAGGGCCTAGCCGTCTACGAGCAGTACTTC.

The chain couples TRBV19 to TRBJ1-2; D is ambiguous. V lost 3 bases, J lost 2 bases, and 19 bases lay in between. This CDR3 is 17 amino acids long. Germline V gene lookup returns CDR1 LNHDA and CDR2 SQIVND (reference sequence). This chain's CDR3 is CASSIFPGNTENYGYTF. The CDR3 bases are TGTGCCAGTAGTATTTTTCCTGGAAACACAGAAAACTATGGCTACACCTTC.

The chain employs TRBV11-2 and TRBJ1-1; perhaps TRBD1 as D (5 bases). Germline-derived CDR1 and CDR2 are SGHAT and FQNNGV. The ends were cut back, 0 bases at V and 4 bases at J, with 6 bases in the middle. The CDR3 contains 13 residues. CDR3 in amino acids: CASSLDRATEAFF. As DNA, the CDR3 is TGTGCCAGCAGCTTAGACAGGGCCACTGAAGCTTTCTTT.

This clone was detected only once. The chain combines TRBV30 with TRBJ2-5, with D possibly TRBD1 on 7 matching bases. The V end was cut by 4 bases, the J end by 3 bases, with 18 bases between. Per germline, CDR1 GTSNPN and CDR2 SVGIG (reference sequence). The CDR3 covers 15 residues. CDR3 DNA: TGTGCCTGGAATAACTTCGGCAGGGGGGAAGAGACCCAGTACTTC. Translation gives CAWNNFGRGEETQYF.

The chain recombines TRBV4-3 with TRBJ2-2, with 8 bases matching TRBD1. The CDR3 covers 17 residues. Trimming at V came to 3 bases and at J to 4 bases, leaving 10 bases not matched to a gene. Per germline, CDR1 LGHNA and CDR2 YSLEER. CDR3 amino acids: CASSQEYGTGITGELFF. Here the CDR3 DNA reads TGCGCCAGCAGCCAGGAGTACGGGACAGGTATCACCGGGGAGCTGTTTTTT.

V and J are TRBV14 and TRBJ1-1; D is ambiguous. This CDR3 has 16 amino acids. CDR1 and CDR2 (germline): SGHDN, FVKESK. The V end lost 3 bases, the J end lost 6 bases, and 20 bases lay between the germline ends. The CDR3 DNA sequence: TGTGCCAGCAGCCACTTGATGACAACCCCTTCTTCTGAAGCTTTCTTT. Its translation: CASSHLMTTPSSEAFF.

The chain recombines TRBV10-3 with TRBJ2-3; 10 bases align to TRBD1. CDR3 length: 13 residues. With V trimmed by 11 bases and J by 4 bases, 6 bases remained unmatched. The germline V gene encodes CDR1 ENHRY and CDR2 SYGVKD. This CDR3 reads CAADGQGADTQYF. CDR3 sequence (DNA): TGTGCCGCAGATGGACAGGGGGCAGATACGCAGTATTTT.

This rearrangement joins TRBV27 to TRBJ2-7; tentatively, D is TRBD1 (6 bases). The CDR3 is 17 residues long. The germline gives CDR1 MNHEY, CDR2 SMNVEV (reference sequence). Trimming shortened V by 2 bases and J by 2 bases, and 19 bases separated the two germline ends. CDR3 amino acids: CASSLGGSTGIAYEQYF. In nucleotides, the CDR3 is TGTGCCAGCAGTTTAGGCGGATCCACAGGGATTGCCTACGAGCAGTACTTC.

This sequence joins TRBV7-2 and TRBJ1-3; D unclear. Trimming left V 5 bases short and J 0 bases short, with 11 bases between. CDR1 and CDR2 from the germline V gene are SGHTA and FQGNSA. This CDR3 has 15 residues. CDR3 in amino acids: CASSSLHSSGNTIYF. In DNA, the CDR3 is TGTGCCAGCAGCAGCTTACACAGCTCTGGAAACACCATATATTTT.

This chain uses TRBV29-1 with TRBJ1-4, with D maybe TRBD1 (5 bases). Trimming shortened V by 5 bases and J by 3 bases, and 10 bases separated the two germline ends. The CDR3 covers 13 residues. CDR1 and CDR2 (germline): SQVTM, ANQGSEA. The CDR3 sequence: CSVYRQPNEKLFF. The CDR3 DNA follows: TGCAGCGTTTACAGACAGCCTAATGAAAAACTGTTTTTT.